This is a list of T cell receptor beta chains from one sample in a study of blood T cell repertoires in COVID-19. Sequenced by immunoSEQ multiplex PCR; TCRdb stores in-frame clones only, minus some. Of approximately 300,000 clones detected, 85% appear once; the ten largest clones hold 1.5% to 2%. Sequencing was performed on PBMCs or T cells enriched from blood (not recorded which). All receptors come from a woman aged 25 to 45 who had been exposed to COVID-19. The CDR3 runs from the conserved cysteine through the conserved F or W. A D gene is named only where the DNA matches it firmly.

d_call: NA
v_call: TRBV16
cdr3_length: 13
cdr3_aa: CASSQTRLEKLFF

d_call: TRBD1
v_call: TRBV10-3
cdr3_length: 14
cdr3_aa: CAISPRQGGTEAFF

d_call: NA
v_call: TRBV18
cdr3_length: 14
cdr3_aa: CASSPGRTGNTIYF

d_call: TRBD1
v_call: TRBV6-2/TRBV6-3
cdr3_length: 14
cdr3_aa: CASSYSGGPYEQYF

d_call: NA
v_call: TRBV5-1
cdr3_length: 16
cdr3_aa: CASSLSQGSPNTEAFF

d_call: TRBD1
v_call: TRBV4-1
cdr3_length: 15
cdr3_aa: CASSQTTGVSYEQYF

d_call: NA
v_call: TRBV2
cdr3_length: 12
cdr3_aa: CASSEQKEKLFF

d_call: NA
v_call: TRBV19
cdr3_length: 13
cdr3_aa: CASILRGGTEAFF

d_call: TRBD1
v_call: TRBV7-2
cdr3_length: 14
cdr3_aa: CASSLKGASTEAFF

d_call: TRBD2
v_call: TRBV6-5
cdr3_length: 15
cdr3_aa: CASSRGTSAVNEQFF

d_call: NA
v_call: TRBV2
cdr3_length: 16
cdr3_aa: CASSVTPEGGWSGYTF

d_call: TRBD2
v_call: TRBV11-2
cdr3_length: 15
cdr3_aa: CASSYPGLAGGWQYF

d_call: NA
v_call: TRBV19
cdr3_length: 17
cdr3_aa: CASSNHGQPTTNEKLFF